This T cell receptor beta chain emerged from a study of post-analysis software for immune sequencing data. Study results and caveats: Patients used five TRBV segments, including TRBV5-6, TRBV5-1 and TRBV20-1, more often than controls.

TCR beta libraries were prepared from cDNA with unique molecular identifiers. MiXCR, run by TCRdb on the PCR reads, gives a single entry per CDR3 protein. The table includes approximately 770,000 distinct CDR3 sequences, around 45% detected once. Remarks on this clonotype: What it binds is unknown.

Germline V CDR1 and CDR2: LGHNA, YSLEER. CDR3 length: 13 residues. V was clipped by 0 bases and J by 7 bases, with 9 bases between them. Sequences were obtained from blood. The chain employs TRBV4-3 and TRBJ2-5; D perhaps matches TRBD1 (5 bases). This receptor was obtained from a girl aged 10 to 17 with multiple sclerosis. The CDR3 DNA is TGCGCCAGCAGCCAAGATGTAGGGGTGACCCAGTACTTC. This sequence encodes CASSQDVGVTQYF.